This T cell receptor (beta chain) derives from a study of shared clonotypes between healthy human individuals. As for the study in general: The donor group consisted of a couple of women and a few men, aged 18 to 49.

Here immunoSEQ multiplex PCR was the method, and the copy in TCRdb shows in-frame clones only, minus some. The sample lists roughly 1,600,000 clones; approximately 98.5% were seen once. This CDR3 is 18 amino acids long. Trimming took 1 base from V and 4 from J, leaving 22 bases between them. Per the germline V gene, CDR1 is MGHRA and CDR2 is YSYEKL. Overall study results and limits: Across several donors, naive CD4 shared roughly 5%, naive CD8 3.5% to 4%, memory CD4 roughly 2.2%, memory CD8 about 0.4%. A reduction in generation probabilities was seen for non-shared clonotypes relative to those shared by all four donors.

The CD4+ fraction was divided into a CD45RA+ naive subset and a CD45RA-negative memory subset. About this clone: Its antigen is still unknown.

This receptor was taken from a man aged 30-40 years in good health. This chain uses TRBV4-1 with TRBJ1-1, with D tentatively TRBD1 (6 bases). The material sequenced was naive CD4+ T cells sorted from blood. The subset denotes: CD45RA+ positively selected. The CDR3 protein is CASSQGGSRGARGTEAFF. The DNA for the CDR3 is TGCGCCAGCAGCCAAGGCGGTTCACGGGGGGCGCGGGGCACTGAAGCTTTCTTT.